This T cell receptor beta chain was captured in a study of cytomegalovirus exposure and HLA in healthy donors. At the level of the study: In terms of ancestry, the Caucasian-associated cluster contained roughly four fifths of the approximately 400 genotyped donors.

Remarks on this clone: Its antigen is not identified.

Study-wide findings and caveats: Immune exposure information comprised only CMV serostatus.

PCR primers comprised 60 Vbeta and 13 Jbeta primers. Using immunoSEQ multiplex PCR, the repertoire was profiled, and TCRdb retains in-frame clones only, with some absent. The table includes some 140,000 clones, approximately 80% detected once. Trimming took 0 bases from V and 9 from J, leaving 13 bases between them. CDR1 and CDR2 from the germline V gene are SGHNT and YYREEE (reference sequence). The CDR3 length is 14 residues. The sample was PBMCs. The chain has TRBV5-4 and TRBJ2-1, with a possible D match to TRBD2 (5 bases). This clonotype originated in a woman aged 40 to 50 in good health and CMV-seropositive. The CDR3 DNA sequence: TGTGCCAGCAGCTTGGCTAGCCCATCTGTTGAGCAGTTCTTC. Protein sequence: CASSLASPSVEQFF. The full variable domain, rest sourced from reference TRBV5-4 and TRBJ2-1, is ETGVTQSPTHLIKTRGQQVTLRCSSQSGHNTVSWYQQALGQGPQFIFQYYREEENGRGNFPPRFSGLQFPNYSSELNVNALELDDSALYLCASSLASPSVEQFFGPGTRLTVL.